This T cell receptor beta chain was found in a study of OX40 agonist ivuxolimab in advanced cancers. Method: immunoSEQ multiplex PCR; TCRdb's copy keeps in-frame clones and lacks some. This sample has 48,000 or so clones, with roughly 81% found just once. This TCR derives from an adult with an advanced solid tumor such as melanoma, head and neck, liver or kidney cancer. The sample in question was CD4+ or CD8+ T cells sorted from blood, obtained in a trial of the OX40 agonist ivuxolimab.

CDR3 nucleotide sequence: TGTGCCAGTAGACTCCTGGGGGCGGCAGGTAATGAGCAGTTCTTC. Encoded protein: CASRLLGAAGNEQFF. The chain carries TRBV19 and TRBJ2-1; TRBD1 is a possible D gene (6 bases). The CDR3 length is 15 residues. Looked up from germline, CDR1 is LNHDA and CDR2 is SQIVND (reference sequence). The V end was cut by 6 bases, the J end by 7 bases, with 19 bases between. The full variable domain, completed using reference TRBV19 and TRBJ2-1, is DGGITQSPKYLFRKEGQNVTLSCEQNLNHDAMYWYRQDPGQGLRLIYYSQIVNDFQKGDIAEGYSVSREKKESFPLTVTSAQKNPTAFYLCASRLLGAAGNEQFFGPGTRLTVL.